This T cell receptor beta chain came from a study of graft-versus-host responses after intestinal transplantation. A few counts support this clone. The CDR3 contains 14 residues. V gave up 5 bases and J gave up 8 bases, with 18 bases separating them. Per germline, CDR1 LGHNA and CDR2 YNFKEQ. Responders labeled with CFSE (about 200,000) were plated with about 200,000 irradiated, violet-dye-labeled stimulators. At the end of the reaction, proliferating CFSE-low CD3+CD4+ and CD3+CD8+ responders were sorted. Assay: immunoSEQ multiplex PCR; the TCRdb copy retains only in-frame clones and omits some. The data contain fewer than 25,000 clones, about 45% of them seen just once; the ten biggest clones take up more than 1.2%.

The receptor was derived from a human patient who was an organ donor for intestinal transplantation. This sample comprised alloreactive CD8+ T cells from a mixed lymphocyte reaction culture, obtained before transplantation. Subset denoted: CFSE-low proliferating T cells sorted from roughly six-day pre-transplant mixed lymphocyte reaction (GvH or HvG direction). V and J are TRBV4-2 and TRBJ1-2; the D gene is possibly TRBD1 (5 bases). The CDR3 nucleotides are TGTGCCAGCAGCTTGGTAGGAGGGGTAGACGGCTACACCTTC. As protein: CASSLVGGVDGYTF.